These 3 T cell receptor beta chains share one sample of origin, sequenced in a study of cytomegalovirus exposure and HLA in healthy donors. The PCR employed 60 Vbeta primers together with 13 Jbeta primers. The protocol was immunoSEQ multiplex PCR, while the TCRdb copy is restricted to in-frame clones and leaves out a portion. Among 220,000 or so clones listed, more than 60% were seen once. The sample was PBMCs. Receptors were obtained from a woman younger than 45 in good health and CMV-seronegative.

The rearrangement uses TRBV30 and TRBJ1-4, with TRBD1 matching over 9 bases. The CDR3 loop spans 14 amino acids. Germline loops: CDR1 GTSNPN, CDR2 SVGIG (reference sequence). The V and J ends lost 6 bases and 2 bases, in that order; junction bases with no gene match: 4. The CDR3 nucleotides read TGTGCCTGCAACAGGGGGCCCACTAATGAAAAACTGTTTTTT. Translation gives CACNRGPTNEKLFF.

The chain has TRBV2 and TRBJ1-5; no clear D gene. The CDR3 runs 15 residues. Germline assignment: CDR1 SNHLY and CDR2 FYNNEI. The V end lost 4 bases, the J end lost 0 bases, and 10 bases lay between the germline ends. CDR3 DNA sequence: TGTGCCAGCAGTGCGGGTGATTATAGCAATCAGCCCCAGCATTTT. Protein: CASSAGDYSNQPQHF.

The V call is TRBV18, the J call TRBJ1-2, with D possibly TRBD1 on 5 matching bases. In germline, CDR1 is KGHSH, CDR2 LQKENI. The V end lost 3 bases, the J end lost 3 bases, and 11 bases lay between the germline ends. The CDR3 has 14 residues. CDR3 region: CASSPQGSDYGYTF. DNA of the CDR3: TGTGCCAGCTCACCTCAGGGAAGCGACTATGGCTACACCTTC.